The clone carrying this TCR beta chain was counted between two and nine times. These data originate in a study of beta chain features in type 1 diabetes. Germline lookup yields CDR1 SGHTA and CDR2 FQGNSA. CDR3 length: 16 residues. J gave up 0 bases and V 5 bases, and 4 bases lay outside the gene matches. Expressed TCRB transcripts were sequenced after all isolated RNA was converted to cDNA. The table came from immunoSEQ multiplex PCR; TCRdb's copy has only in-frame clones and leaves some out. The sample yields under 500,000 clones, over 25% seen once. This sequence originates from a man younger than 30 in good health. J is TRBJ2-3 and V is TRBV7-2; 11 nucleotides match TRBD1. Sequenced sample: naive CD4+ T cells from blood. The CDR3 here is CASSPGQGASTDTQYF. CDR3 DNA sequence: TGTGCCAGCAGCCCAGGACAGGGGGCTAGCACAGATACGCAGTATTTT.